In its sample, the clone carrying this TCR beta chain was seen a few times. Its antigen is currently unknown. TCR cDNA was made by 5'RACE template switching, adding a universal primer site and UMIs. Using its own MiXCR run on the 5' RACE reads, TCRdb lists one record per CDR3 protein. The data contain 300,000 to 350,000 distinct CDR3 sequences, 9.5% to 12% of them singletons. This CDR3 contains 15 residues. J gave up 4 bases and V 5 bases, and 6 bases lay outside the gene matches. The data stem from a study of T cells after yellow fever vaccination. Study in general: SMART-Seq v4 Ultra Low Input served to prepare low-cell-number fractions. Notes on the study in general: Re-detected after boosting: most primary clones, 96% of CD4 and roughly 90% of CD8. High-abundance clonotypes from the bulk population could contaminate FACS-sorted repertoires.

The J gene is TRBJ2-2, the V gene TRBV12-3 or TRBV12-4, with 8 bases aligning to TRBD2. The TCR was taken from a man in his late teens or twenties who received the YFV17D yellow fever vaccine. Material: CD4+ T cells sorted from PBMCs, obtained 45 days after the yellow fever booster vaccination. In DNA form, the CDR3 reads TGTGCCAGCAGTCCCAGGACTAGCATCACCGGGGAGCTGTTTTTT. Its translation: CASSPRTSITGELFF.